The 9 T cell receptor beta chains given below trace back to one sample, sequenced in a study of cytomegalovirus exposure and HLA in healthy donors. The primer mix had 60 Vbeta and 13 Jbeta primers. The protocol was immunoSEQ multiplex PCR, while the TCRdb copy is restricted to in-frame clones and leaves out a portion. The sample records about 62,000 clones, 80% to 90% being singletons. Material for sequencing was PBMCs. The receptors come from a woman under 40 in good health and CMV-seronegative.

This rearrangement joins TRBV29-1 to TRBJ1-1; no definite D call. Trimming stripped 7 bases from V and 0 bases from J, with 9 bases between. This CDR3 region has 12 residues. Looked up from germline, CDR1 is SQVTM and CDR2 is ANQGSEA. CDR3 coding DNA: TGCAGCGCTATAAGCATGAACACTGAAGCTTTCTTT. Residues: CSAISMNTEAFF.

This clone was recorded a few times. The V and J genes are TRBV19 and TRBJ1-2; D not resolved. The CDR3 has 15 residues. V was shortened by 2 bases and J by 4 bases, with 14 bases between the two germline ends. Per germline, CDR1 LNHDA and CDR2 SQIVND (reference sequence). The CDR3 nucleotides are TGTGCCAGTAGTATACCCAGCGCAGAGGGCTATGGCTACACCTTC. Its protein product is CASSIPSAEGYGYTF.

This clone was seen a few times. The rearrangement links TRBV7-2 to TRBJ2-5; possibly TRBD1 for D (5 bases). The V end was cut by 1 base, the J end by 5 bases, with 14 bases between. The CDR3 spans 15 residues. Germline V gives CDR1 SGHTA, CDR2 FQGNSA. In nucleotides, the CDR3 is TGTGCCAGCAGCTTAGGACAGATCCTTGGGGAGACCCAGTACTTC. Protein: CASSLGQILGETQYF.

This clone is a singleton in its sample. This rearrangement joins TRBV27 to TRBJ2-7; D remains unclear. The CDR3 totals 11 residues. Germline V gives CDR1 MNHEY, CDR2 SMNVEV (reference sequence). Trimming cost V 2 bases and J 6 bases, with 5 bases left between them. The chain's CDR3 is CASSLLGEQYF. The CDR3 DNA follows: TGTGCCAGCAGTTTACTCGGCGAGCAGTACTTC.

This clone was seen just once. The V call is TRBV9, the J call TRBJ2-2; tentatively, D is TRBD2 (6 bases). The germline V and J ends were trimmed by 1 base and 5 bases, with 18 bases remaining between them. CDR1 and CDR2 (germline): SGDLS, YYNGEE. This CDR3 contains 17 residues. CDR3 bases: TGTGCCAGCAGCGTACGCGGAGGGACCGCTCCGACCGGGGAGCTGTTTTTT. This gives the protein CASSVRGGTAPTGELFF.

The sample holds one count of this clone. The rearrangement links TRBV18 to TRBJ1-4, with D possibly matching TRBD1 (6 bases). The CDR3 length is 17 residues. CDR1 is KGHSH, CDR2 LQKENI, per germline. With 5 bases removed from V and 0 bases from J, the gap between germline ends came to 16 bases. The CDR3 protein is CASSTWTDSATNEKLFF. CDR3 DNA sequence: TGTGCCAGCTCAACGTGGACAGATTCTGCAACTAATGAAAAACTGTTTTTT.

J is TRBJ1-2 and V is TRBV9, with D uncertain. Germline V lookup: CDR1 SGDLS, CDR2 YYNGEE. This CDR3 contains 15 residues. V lost 4 bases and J 8 bases, leaving 21 bases between the germline ends. This chain's CDR3 is CASSRDIERGKGYTF. CDR3 coding DNA: TGTGCCAGCAGCAGAGACATCGAAAGAGGGAAAGGCTACACCTTC. The full variable domain, rest sourced from reference TRBV9 and TRBJ1-2, is DSGVTQTPKHLITATGQRVTLRCSPRSGDLSVYWYQQSLDQGLQFLIQYYNGEERAKGNILERFSAQQFPDLHSELNLSSLELGDSALYFCASSRDIERGKGYTFGSGTRLTVV.

The V gene is TRBV11-2, the J gene TRBJ1-1; 8 bases match TRBD1. CDR1 and CDR2 (germline): SGHAT, FQNNGV. After removal of 2 bases from V and 10 bases from J, the junction contained 9 bases not matched to a gene. The CDR3 extends over 14 amino acids. The CDR3 DNA is TGTGCCAGCAGCTTATTGACAGGGGCGCAGCCAGCTTTCTTT. This sequence encodes CASSLLTGAQPAFF.

This chain joins TRBV30 and TRBJ1-6, with TRBD1 matching 9 bases. This CDR3 is 15 amino acids long. Trimming took 3 bases from V and 7 from J; bases not matched to a gene: 7. Germline V lookup: CDR1 GTSNPN, CDR2 SVGIG (reference sequence). The CDR3 DNA is TGTGCCTGGAGGCCAGGGGACAGGGACAATTCACCCCTCCACTTT. This codes for CAWRPGDRDNSPLHF.